Sequencing of this T cell receptor (beta chain) was carried out in a study of tumour-infiltrating T cells in Burkitt lymphoma (dated by TCRdb to the early 2020s). At the level of the whole study: All epidemiological subtypes of Burkitt lymphoma were represented in the cohort, which was made up of 82 patients. When TCR repertoire data were correlated with clinical outcome, productive clonality turned out to predict both overall and progression-free survival, independent of established prognosticators, age at diagnosis among them.

What the study reported, not specific to this receptor: Numerous Burkitt lymphoma patients were found to share several public clonotypes, a finding suggesting shared tumour neoantigen selection that is absent from diffuse large B-cell lymphoma.

The receptor library was made with the immunoSEQ multiplex PCR assay. The table was pulled from immuneACCESS by TCRdb, which kept in-frame rearrangements only. Such tables lose some clones; where checked, under half of the loss comes from unresolved V genes, and the rest has no known cause. The sample profile shows thousands of clones; 85% to 90% of them were found once. Together, the top ten hold approximately 11% of the sample. Only a few counts were recorded for this clone. The antigen it binds to is not known. Per-base qualities were not stored, and no clone one base away is much larger. The germline V gene sets CDR1 to SGHTS and CDR2 to YDEGEE. Its CDR3 holds 15 amino acids, cysteine through phenylalanine. The entry retains the CDR3 DNA only, 45 bases that are in frame from base 1. Trimming removed 6 bases from V and 4 bases from J; the gene matches leave 11 bases unexplained.

The TCR was taken from a human donor with Burkitt lymphoma. Sequencing was performed on tumor tissue. The chain employs TRBV5-8 and TRBJ2-5; the central 8 bases match TRBD2. The CDR3 here reads CASTFGAGGAETQYF. The nucleotide sequence is given as TGTGCCAGCACGTTCGGTGCCGGGGGGGCAGAGACCCAGTACTTC.